These 29 T cell receptor beta chains were all obtained from the same sample, sequenced in a study of identifying expanded T cells in peripheral blood. Data came from immunoSEQ multiplex PCR; TCRdb stores just in-frame clones and leaves some out. The sample has some 97,000 clones, roughly 88% seen once. The sequenced sample consisted of blood. The receptors shown here come from a person aged 18 to 75 in good health.

J is TRBJ1-2 and V is TRBV7-3; no clear D. The CDR3 is 19 residues long. Trimming left V 4 bases short and J 6 bases short, with 30 bases between. The V gene's germline CDR1 is SGHTA and CDR2 FQGTGA. The CDR3 sequence is CASSSQDVSASRLFDGYTF. CDR3 nucleotides: TGTGCCAGCAGCTCCCAAGACGTATCCGCCTCCCGTTTGTTCGATGGCTACACCTTC.

Only one count was recorded for this clone. This rearrangement joins TRBV7-6 to TRBJ2-7; 13 bases map to TRBD2. The CDR3 covers 15 residues. V gave up 5 bases and J gave up 4 bases; unmatched junction bases: 5. CDR1 SGHVS and CDR2 FNYEAQ come from the germline V gene. The CDR3 loop is CASSRGTSGTYEQYF. In DNA form, the CDR3 reads TGTGCCAGCAGCAGGGGGACTAGCGGGACTTACGAGCAGTACTTC.

This chain connects TRBV6-1 to TRBJ1-6; D call uncertain. The CDR3 is 15 amino acids. Germline lookup yields CDR1 MNHNS and CDR2 SASEGT. The V end was cut by 3 bases, the J end by 8 bases, with 14 bases between. This chain's CDR3 is CASSEEEGSYSPLHF. The CDR3 coding sequence is TGTGCCAGCAGTGAGGAAGAGGGATCTTATTCACCCCTCCACTTT.

The gene calls are TRBV6-1 and TRBJ1-2; tentatively, D is TRBD1 (6 bases). Deletions cut 6 bases from V and 0 bases from J, with 14 bases between. In germline, CDR1 is MNHNS, CDR2 SASEGT. The CDR3 is made up of 15 amino acids. The CDR3 sequence is CASRGTGSPNYGYTF. The CDR3 bases are TGTGCCAGCAGGGGAACAGGGAGTCCTAACTATGGCTACACCTTC.

The chain recombines TRBV7-2 with TRBJ2-2, with D perhaps TRBD2 (6 bases). With 4 bases removed from V and 12 bases from J, the gap between germline ends came to 15 bases. The CDR3 is 13 amino acids. CDR1 SGHTA and CDR2 FQGNSA come from the germline V gene. DNA of the CDR3: TGTGCCAGCAGCTCGCTAGGGACTCCGAAGCTGTTTTTT. This translates into CASSSLGTPKLFF. Together with reference TRBV7-2 and TRBJ2-2, the CDR3 gives the full variable domain: GAGVSQSPSNKVTEKGKDVELRCDPISGHTALYWYRQSLGQGLEFLIYFQGNSAPDKSGLPSDRFSAERTGGSVSTLTIQRTQQEDSAVYLCASSSLGTPKLFFGEGSRLTVL.

This sequence joins TRBV6-5 and TRBJ1-6; D might be TRBD1 (6 bases). The CDR3 is made up of 14 amino acids. Trimming shortened V by 4 bases and J by 5 bases, and 9 bases separated the two germline ends. The germline CDR1 and CDR2 sequences are MNHEY and SVGAGI. The chain's CDR3 is CASSSPGDNSPLHF. CDR3 nucleotide sequence: TGTGCCAGCAGTTCGCCAGGGGATAATTCACCCCTCCACTTT.

The chain has TRBV11-2 and TRBJ2-1; 13 positions agree with TRBD2. Germline CDR1 and CDR2: SGHAT and FQNNGV. J gave up 9 bases and V 1 base, and 3 bases lay outside the gene matches. This CDR3 comprises 15 residues. The CDR3, as DNA: TGTGCCAGCAGCTTAGTGGGACTAGCGGGAACTGAGCAGTTCTTC. Amino acid sequence: CASSLVGLAGTEQFF.

This chain uses TRBV11-2 with TRBJ2-7, with 10 bases aligning to TRBD1. Per the germline V gene, CDR1 is SGHAT and CDR2 is FQNNGV. The CDR3 runs 11 residues. CDR3 nucleotides: TGTGCGACAGGGGGCACCTACGAGCAGTACTTC. It encodes CATGGTYEQYF.

This clone was seen more than once but under ten times. The rearrangement links TRBV5-6 to TRBJ2-1; 12 bases agree with TRBD2. There are 17 residues in the CDR3. Looked up from germline, CDR1 is SGHDT and CDR2 is YYEEEE. With 4 bases clipped from V and 3 bases from J, the junction kept 8 bases outside the gene matches. The CDR3 sequence: CASSHLLAGGVYNEQFF. For the CDR3, the DNA is TGTGCCAGCAGCCACCTACTAGCGGGAGGTGTCTACAATGAGCAGTTCTTC.

The chain employs TRBV19 and TRBJ2-1; D possibly corresponds to TRBD2 (6 bases). Germline assignment: CDR1 LNHDA and CDR2 SQIVND (reference sequence). CDR3 length: 15 amino acids. The V gene lost 4 bases and the J gene lost 1 base, with 11 bases spanning the gap. The CDR3: CASSKGGTSYNEQFF. The CDR3 bases are TGTGCCAGTAGTAAGGGCGGGACGTCCTACAATGAGCAGTTCTTC. The full variable domain, rest sourced from reference TRBV19 and TRBJ2-1, is DGGITQSPKYLFRKEGQNVTLSCEQNLNHDAMYWYRQDPGQGLRLIYYSQIVNDFQKGDIAEGYSVSREKKESFPLTVTSAQKNPTAFYLCASSKGGTSYNEQFFGPGTRLTVL.

The chain is built from TRBV10-3 and TRBJ1-5; D gene uncertain. The CDR3 runs 14 residues. Germline CDR1 ENHRY, CDR2 SYGVKD. The V end lost 3 bases, the J end lost 10 bases, and 16 bases lay between the germline ends. The CDR3 DNA is TGTGCCATCAGTGACGGGTACCAACTCTCCCCCCAGCATTTT. Its protein product is CAISDGYQLSPQHF.

This clone has a handful of counts. The chain uses TRBV10-1 and TRBJ2-2; no clear D gene. The germline gives CDR1 WNHNN, CDR2 SYGVQD (reference sequence). This CDR3 contains 15 residues. The germline V and J ends were trimmed by 2 bases and 6 bases, with 13 bases remaining between them. The CDR3 DNA reads as TGCGCCAGCAGTGAGCAAGGCCGCCCCCCCGGGGAGCTGTTTTTT. Translation gives CASSEQGRPPGELFF.

The rearrangement uses TRBV30 and TRBJ1-3; the D is unclear. The CDR3 is made up of 14 amino acids. The germline V gene encodes CDR1 GTSNPN and CDR2 SVGIG (reference sequence). Trimming shortened V by 4 bases and J by 3 bases, and 13 bases separated the two germline ends. The CDR3 bases are TGTGCCTGGATTGAGTCGGCGGTTGGAAACACCATATATTTT. It encodes CAWIESAVGNTIYF.

The chain combines TRBV7-8 with TRBJ1-2; 8 positions match TRBD1. The CDR3 covers 15 residues. From germline, CDR1 is SGHVS and CDR2 FQNEAQ. V was clipped by 1 base and J by 8 bases; unmatched bases: 9. CDR3 in DNA: TGTGCCAGCAGCTTAGTTGGTAGGACAGGGAACGGCTACACCTTC. Its protein is CASSLVGRTGNGYTF. Combining the CDR3 with reference TRBV7-8 and TRBJ1-2 gives the whole variable domain GAGVSQSPRYKVAKRGQDVALRCDPISGHVSLFWYQQALGQGPEFLTYFQNEAQLDKSGLPSDRFFAERPEGSVSTLKIQRTQQEDSAVYLCASSLVGRTGNGYTFGSGTRLTVV.

The chain has TRBV25-1 and TRBJ2-6, with D possibly matching TRBD1 (6 bases). The V and J ends lost 4 bases and 2 bases respectively, with 9 bases between them. This CDR3 contains 15 residues. Germline values: CDR1 MGHDK, CDR2 SYGVNS. CDR3: CASSAQGTGANVLTF. The CDR3 region has the DNA TGTGCCAGCAGTGCACAGGGCACTGGGGCCAACGTCCTGACTTTC.

V usage is TRBV16 and J usage is TRBJ2-1; maybe TRBD2 (5 bases). The V end was cut by 0 bases, the J end by 5 bases, with 8 bases between. CDR1 is KGHSY and CDR2 is FQNENV in the germline V gene. The length of the CDR3 is 14 residues. The CDR3 reads CASSQSAADNEQFF. In DNA, the CDR3 is TGTGCCAGCAGCCAATCGGCAGCGGACAATGAGCAGTTCTTC.

The chain recombines TRBV15 with TRBJ1-4, with D unclear. CDR1 and CDR2 from the germline V gene are LNHNV and YYDKDF (reference sequence). The length of the CDR3 is 14 residues. Trimming left V 8 bases short and J 8 bases short, with 18 bases between. CDR3 residues: CATCSIGGNEKLFF. The CDR3, as DNA: TGTGCCACCTGTTCGATAGGTGGGAACGAAAAACTGTTTTTT.

The chain joins TRBV25-1 to TRBJ2-7, with 8 bases that match TRBD2. The CDR3 length is 15 residues. After removal of 5 bases from V and 6 bases from J, the junction contained 12 bases not matched to a gene. Per germline, CDR1 MGHDK and CDR2 SYGVNS. This CDR3 reads CASSPSGGRVSEQYF. CDR3 DNA: TGTGCCAGCAGTCCCAGCGGGGGCCGTGTTTCCGAGCAGTACTTC.

The chain recombines TRBV27 with TRBJ2-1, with D tentatively TRBD2 (5 bases). CDR3 size: 14 residues. V lost 6 bases and J lost 3, with 12 bases in between. Germline V gene data show CDR1 as MNHEY and CDR2 as SMNVEV (reference sequence). The CDR3 DNA reads as TGTGCCAGCAGCTCCCTCGGGGTCTACAATGAGCAGTTCTTC. Its translation: CASSSLGVYNEQFF.

This chain uses TRBV7-3 with TRBJ2-1; 7 nucleotides line up with TRBD2. Trimming cost V 4 bases and J 0 bases; bases outside gene matches: 6. The CDR3 covers 16 residues. Germline V gene data show CDR1 as SGHTA and CDR2 as FQGTGA. The CDR3 DNA sequence: TGTGCCAGCAGCTCGTCGGGCGGGAGCTCCTACAATGAGCAGTTCTTC. Amino acids: CASSSSGGSSYNEQFF.

The chain uses TRBV19 and TRBJ1-2, with a weak D call TRBD1 (5 bases). CDR1 and CDR2 from the germline V gene are LNHDA and SQIVND (reference sequence). This CDR3 comprises 13 residues. Trimming took 5 bases from V and 2 from J, leaving 9 bases between them. The CDR3 spells CASSRRGNYGYTF. The CDR3 bases are TGTGCCAGTAGTCGTAGGGGCAACTATGGCTACACCTTC.

V and J are TRBV6-1 and TRBJ1-6; 7 bases match TRBD1. Germline CDR1 MNHNS, CDR2 SASEGT. CDR3 length equals 15 residues. V shed 4 bases and J 9 bases; nucleotides not matched to a gene: 9. The DNA of the CDR3 is TGTGCCAGCAGTGGCGGACAGGCCAGGGGTTCACCCCTCCACTTT. It yields the protein CASSGGQARGSPLHF.

V usage is TRBV15 and J usage is TRBJ1-1; D gene unclear. Germline V CDR1 and CDR2: LNHNV, YYDKDF (reference sequence). The V gene lost 2 bases and the J gene lost 7 bases, with 14 bases spanning the gap. This CDR3 is built from 14 residues. This chain's CDR3 is CATSRWASGVEAFF. CDR3 in DNA: TGTGCCACCAGCAGATGGGCTTCGGGAGTTGAAGCTTTCTTT.

The chain uses TRBV2 and TRBJ2-1, with 7 bases that match TRBD2. Germline loops: CDR1 SNHLY, CDR2 FYNNEI. CDR3 size: 15 residues. V gave up 6 bases and J gave up 6 bases; unmatched junction bases: 11. In DNA, the CDR3 is TGTGCCAGCAGCGGGGCAGGGCGGACTAGCAATGAGCAGTTCTTC. It codes for CASSGAGRTSNEQFF.

As DNA, the CDR3 is TGTGCCAGCGCGCTGACGAATGAGCAGTTCTTC. Encoded protein: CASALTNEQFF. The chain is built from TRBV6-5 and TRBJ2-1, with unresolved D. This CDR3 has 11 residues. V lost 8 bases and J lost 7, with 9 bases in between. Germline V gene data show CDR1 as MNHEY and CDR2 as SVGAGI.

The sample holds one count of this clone. The chain links TRBV27 to TRBJ1-1; D is ambiguous. The V and J ends lost 3 bases and 6 bases respectively, with 11 bases between them. The CDR3 is 13 amino acids. Germline V CDR1 and CDR2: MNHEY, SMNVEV (reference sequence). Written as DNA, the CDR3 is TGTGCCAGCAGTTTTTCGGGAAGACCTGAAGCTTTCTTT. It translates to CASSFSGRPEAFF.

The rearrangement uses TRBV7-2 and TRBJ1-1; no clear D. V gave up 1 base and J gave up 5 bases, with 14 bases separating them. This CDR3 is 15 amino acids long. Germline V gives CDR1 SGHTA, CDR2 FQGNSA. The CDR3 loop is CASSLGARGSTEAFF. CDR3 nucleotide sequence: TGTGCCAGCAGCTTAGGGGCTCGAGGTAGTACTGAAGCTTTCTTT.

This chain joins TRBV9 and TRBJ1-3; D not certain. The CDR3 covers 15 residues. The germline gives CDR1 SGDLS, CDR2 YYNGEE. Trimming took 0 bases from V and 0 from J, leaving 7 bases between them. CDR3 amino acids: CASSVVGLSGNTIYF. CDR3 bases: TGTGCCAGCAGCGTAGTAGGACTCTCTGGAAACACCATATATTTT.

The chain recombines TRBV10-3 with TRBJ1-2; perhaps TRBD1 as D (6 bases). Germline CDR1 reads ENHRY; CDR2 reads SYGVKD. V was clipped by 11 bases and J by 8 bases, with 27 bases between them. CDR3 length: 15 residues. This chain's CDR3 is CAAKGGEGSPLGYTF. Here the CDR3 DNA reads TGTGCCGCCAAAGGGGGGGAGGGCTCCCCTCTCGGCTACACCTTC.